This T cell receptor (beta chain) was documented in a study of OX40 agonist ivuxolimab in advanced cancers. Blood was sampled at baseline, cycle 4 day 1, and cycle 7 day 1. V lost 6 bases to trimming and J lost 4 bases, with 21 bases between them. The germline CDR1 and CDR2 sequences are MNHEY and SMNVEV (reference sequence). The CDR3 length is 16 residues. Notes on the study in general: Blood T cells, both CD4+ and CD8+, expanded clonally by week 6 at 0.1 to 3.0 mg/kg.

With regard to this clone: Its antigen is undetermined.

Sequencing used immunoSEQ multiplex PCR; TCRdb keeps in-frame clones, though not all of them. Of approximately 19,000 clones in the sample, over 70% were seen once. Sequences were derived from CD4+ or CD8+ T cells sorted from blood, sampled in a trial of the OX40 agonist ivuxolimab. The sequence was collected from an adult with an advanced solid tumor such as melanoma, head and neck, liver or kidney cancer. The genes are TRBV27 and TRBJ1-2; no clear D gene. CDR3 bases: TGTGCCAGCAGCCCCTGGGTCGGCCAGATCCTCTATGGCTACACCTTC. Its protein is CASSPWVGQILYGYTF.